This T cell receptor beta chain was found in a study of CD8+ T cells in alopecia areata. Looking at the study overall: Tofacitinib ran for 6 to 18 months before 6 months off drug. Whole-study findings and limits: Alopecia totalis/universalis scalp especially showed more expanded CD8+ clones than normal scalp.

Sequencing used cDNA as its template, made by extracting RNA and reverse transcribing it. Method: immunoSEQ multiplex PCR; TCRdb's copy keeps in-frame clones and lacks some. The sample lists about 190,000 clones; approximately 60% were seen once. Remarks on this clone: What it recognizes is unknown.

Treatment specified: oral pan-JAK inhibitor, 5-10 mg twice daily. Researchers took lesional scalp punch biopsies and peripheral blood from people who were alopecia areata patients. The CDR3 sequence is 13 residues long. From germline, CDR1 is SGHNT and CDR2 YENEEA. The V end lost 2 bases, the J end lost 10 bases, and 12 bases lay between the germline ends. Sample: CD4+ T cells sorted from blood, taken at week 4, from a patient treated with tofacitinib. The rearrangement links TRBV11-3 to TRBJ2-1; D is unclear. This receptor was obtained from a human donor with alopecia areata. The CDR3 sequence: CASSLTSAYEQFF. The CDR3 DNA sequence: TGTGCCAGCAGCTTAACTTCAGCGTACGAGCAGTTCTTC.